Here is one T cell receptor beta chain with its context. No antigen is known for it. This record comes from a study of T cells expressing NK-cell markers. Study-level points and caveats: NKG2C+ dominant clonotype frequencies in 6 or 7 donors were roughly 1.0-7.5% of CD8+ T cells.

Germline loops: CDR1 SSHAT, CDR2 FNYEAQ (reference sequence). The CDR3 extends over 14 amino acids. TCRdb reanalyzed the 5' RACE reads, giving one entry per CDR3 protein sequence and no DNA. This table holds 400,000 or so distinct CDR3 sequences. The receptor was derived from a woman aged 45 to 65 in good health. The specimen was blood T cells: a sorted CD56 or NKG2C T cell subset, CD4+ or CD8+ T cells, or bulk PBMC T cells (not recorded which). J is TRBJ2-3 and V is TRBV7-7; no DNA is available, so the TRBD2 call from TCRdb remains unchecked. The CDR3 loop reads CASSRDFGTDTQYF.